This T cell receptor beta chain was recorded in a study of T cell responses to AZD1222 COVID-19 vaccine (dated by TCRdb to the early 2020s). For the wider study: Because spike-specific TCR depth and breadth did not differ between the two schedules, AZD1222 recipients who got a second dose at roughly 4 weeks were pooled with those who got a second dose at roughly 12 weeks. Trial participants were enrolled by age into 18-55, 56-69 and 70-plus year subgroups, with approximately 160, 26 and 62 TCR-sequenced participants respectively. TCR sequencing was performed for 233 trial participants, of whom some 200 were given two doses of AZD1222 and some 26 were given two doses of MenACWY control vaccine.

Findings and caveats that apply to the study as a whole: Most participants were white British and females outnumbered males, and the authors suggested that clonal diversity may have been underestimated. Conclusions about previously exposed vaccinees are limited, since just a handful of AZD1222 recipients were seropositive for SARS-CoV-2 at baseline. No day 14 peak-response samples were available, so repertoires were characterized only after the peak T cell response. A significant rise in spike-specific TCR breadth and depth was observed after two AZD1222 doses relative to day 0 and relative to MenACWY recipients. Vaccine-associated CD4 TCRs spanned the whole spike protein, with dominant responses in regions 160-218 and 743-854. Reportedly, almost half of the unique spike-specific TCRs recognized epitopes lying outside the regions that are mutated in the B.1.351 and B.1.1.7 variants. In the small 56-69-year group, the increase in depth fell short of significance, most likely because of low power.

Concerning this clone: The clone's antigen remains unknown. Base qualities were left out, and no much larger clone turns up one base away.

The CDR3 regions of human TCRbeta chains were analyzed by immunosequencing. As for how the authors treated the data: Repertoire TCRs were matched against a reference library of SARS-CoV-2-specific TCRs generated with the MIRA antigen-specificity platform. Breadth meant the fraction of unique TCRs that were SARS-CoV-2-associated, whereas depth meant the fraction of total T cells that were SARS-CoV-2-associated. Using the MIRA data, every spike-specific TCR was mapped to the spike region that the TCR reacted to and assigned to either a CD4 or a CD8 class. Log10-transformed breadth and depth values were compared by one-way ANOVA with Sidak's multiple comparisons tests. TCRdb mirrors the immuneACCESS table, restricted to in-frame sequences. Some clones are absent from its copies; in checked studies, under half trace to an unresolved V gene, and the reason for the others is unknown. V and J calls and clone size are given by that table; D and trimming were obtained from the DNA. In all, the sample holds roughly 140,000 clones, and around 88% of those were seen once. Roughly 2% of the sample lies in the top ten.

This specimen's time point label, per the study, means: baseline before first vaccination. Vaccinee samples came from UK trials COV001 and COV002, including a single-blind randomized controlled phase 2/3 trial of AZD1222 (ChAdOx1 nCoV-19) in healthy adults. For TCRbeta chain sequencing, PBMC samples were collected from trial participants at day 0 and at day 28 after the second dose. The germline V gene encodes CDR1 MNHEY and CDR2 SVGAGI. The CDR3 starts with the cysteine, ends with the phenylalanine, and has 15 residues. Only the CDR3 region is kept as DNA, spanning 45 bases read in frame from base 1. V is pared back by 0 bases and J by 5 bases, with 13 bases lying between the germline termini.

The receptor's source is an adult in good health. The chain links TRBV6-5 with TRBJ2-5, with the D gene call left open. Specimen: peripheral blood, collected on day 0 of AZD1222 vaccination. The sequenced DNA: TGTGCCAGCAGTTACTCCACGAACCAGTGGGAGACCCAGTACTTC. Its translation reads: CASSYSTNQWETQYF.